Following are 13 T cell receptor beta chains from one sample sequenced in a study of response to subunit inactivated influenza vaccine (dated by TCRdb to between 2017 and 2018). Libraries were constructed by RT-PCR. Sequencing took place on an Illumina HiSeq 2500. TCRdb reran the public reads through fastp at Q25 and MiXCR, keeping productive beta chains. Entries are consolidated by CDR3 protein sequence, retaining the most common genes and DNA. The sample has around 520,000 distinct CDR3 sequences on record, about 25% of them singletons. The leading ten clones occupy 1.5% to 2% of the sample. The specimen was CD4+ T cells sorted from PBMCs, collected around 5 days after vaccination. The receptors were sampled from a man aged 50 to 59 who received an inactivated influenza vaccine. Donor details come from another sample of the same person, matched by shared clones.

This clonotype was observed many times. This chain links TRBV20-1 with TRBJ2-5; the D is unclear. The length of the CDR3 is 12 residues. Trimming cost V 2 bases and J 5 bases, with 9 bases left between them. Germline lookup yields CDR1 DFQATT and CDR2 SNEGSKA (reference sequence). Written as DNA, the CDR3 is TGCAGTGCTAGACCCCCCGGGGAGACCCAGTACTTC. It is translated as CSARPPGETQYF.

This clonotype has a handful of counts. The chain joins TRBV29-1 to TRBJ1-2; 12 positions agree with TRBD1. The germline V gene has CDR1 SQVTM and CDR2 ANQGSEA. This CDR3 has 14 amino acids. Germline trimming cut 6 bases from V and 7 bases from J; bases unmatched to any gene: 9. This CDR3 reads CSVVRGQGAGGYTF. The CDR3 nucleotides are TGCAGCGTCGTACGGGGACAGGGGGCTGGTGGCTACACCTTC.

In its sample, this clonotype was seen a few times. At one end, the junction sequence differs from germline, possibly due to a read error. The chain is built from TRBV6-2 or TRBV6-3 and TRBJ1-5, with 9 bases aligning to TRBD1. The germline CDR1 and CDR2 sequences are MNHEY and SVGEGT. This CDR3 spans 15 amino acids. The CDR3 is CASSHSGQGNQPQHF. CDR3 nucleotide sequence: TGTGCCAGCAGTCACTCAGGACAGGGGAATCAGCCCCAGCATTTT.

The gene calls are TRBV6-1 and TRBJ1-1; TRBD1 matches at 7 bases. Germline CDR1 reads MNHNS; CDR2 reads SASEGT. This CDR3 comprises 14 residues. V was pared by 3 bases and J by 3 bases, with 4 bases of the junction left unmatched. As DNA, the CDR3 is TGTGCCAGCAGTGAGAACAGGGGTTACACTGAAGCTTTCTTT. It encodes CASSENRGYTEAFF.

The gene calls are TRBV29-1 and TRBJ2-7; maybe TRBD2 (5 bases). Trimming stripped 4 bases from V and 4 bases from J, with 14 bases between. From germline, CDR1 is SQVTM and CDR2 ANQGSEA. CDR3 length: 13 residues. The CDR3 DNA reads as TGCAGCGTTGTAAGCGGAGTAGGATACGAGCAGTACTTC. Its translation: CSVVSGVGYEQYF.

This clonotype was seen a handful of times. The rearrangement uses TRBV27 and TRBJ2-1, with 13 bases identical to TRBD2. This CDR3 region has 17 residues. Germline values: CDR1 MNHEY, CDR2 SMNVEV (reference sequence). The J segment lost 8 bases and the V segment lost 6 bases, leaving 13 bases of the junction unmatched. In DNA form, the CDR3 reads TGTGCCAGCAGCCCATTTTCGGGGACTAGCGGGATTCATGAGCAGTTCTTC. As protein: CASSPFSGTSGIHEQFF.

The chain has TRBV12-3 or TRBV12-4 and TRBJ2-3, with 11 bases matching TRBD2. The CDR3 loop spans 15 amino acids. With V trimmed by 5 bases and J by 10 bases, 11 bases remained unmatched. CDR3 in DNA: TGTGCCAGCAGTAATAGCGGGGGGGCCTTAATGGCGCAGTATTTT. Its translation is CASSNSGGALMAQYF.

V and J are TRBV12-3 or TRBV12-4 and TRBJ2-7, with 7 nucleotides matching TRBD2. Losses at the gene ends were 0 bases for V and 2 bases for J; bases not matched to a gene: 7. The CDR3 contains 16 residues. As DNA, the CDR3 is TGTGCCAGCAGTTTAGCGTCTAGCGGAGGGACCTACGAGCAGTACTTC. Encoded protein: CASSLASSGGTYEQYF.

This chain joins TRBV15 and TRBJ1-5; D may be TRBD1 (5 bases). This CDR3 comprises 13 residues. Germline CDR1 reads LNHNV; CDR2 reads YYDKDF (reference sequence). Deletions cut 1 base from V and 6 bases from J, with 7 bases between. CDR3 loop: CATSRGGAQPQHF. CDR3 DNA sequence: TGTGCCACCAGCAGAGGAGGGGCTCAGCCCCAGCATTTT.

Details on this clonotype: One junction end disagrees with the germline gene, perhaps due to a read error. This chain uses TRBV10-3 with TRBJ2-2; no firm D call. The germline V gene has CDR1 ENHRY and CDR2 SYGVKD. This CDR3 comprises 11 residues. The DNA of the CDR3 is TGTGCCAACAGTGAAGGTGGGGAGCTGTTTTTT. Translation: CANSEGGELFF.

In nucleotides, the CDR3 is TGTGCCAGCAGCTTATCTTTCGGGAGGGCCGGGGAGCAGTTCTTC. Protein product: CASSLSFGRAGEQFF. This rearrangement joins TRBV7-9 to TRBJ2-1, with TRBD2 matching 8 bases. V lost 2 bases, J lost 10 bases, and 10 bases stayed unmatched. This CDR3 spans 15 amino acids. Germline V lookup: CDR1 SEHNR, CDR2 FQNEAQ (reference sequence).

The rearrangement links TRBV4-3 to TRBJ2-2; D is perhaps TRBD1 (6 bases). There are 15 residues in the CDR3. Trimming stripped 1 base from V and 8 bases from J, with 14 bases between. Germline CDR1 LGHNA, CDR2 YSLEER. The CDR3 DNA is TGCGCCAGCAGCCAAGGACAGGCTTATCGTGGGGAGCTGTTTTTT. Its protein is CASSQGQAYRGELFF.

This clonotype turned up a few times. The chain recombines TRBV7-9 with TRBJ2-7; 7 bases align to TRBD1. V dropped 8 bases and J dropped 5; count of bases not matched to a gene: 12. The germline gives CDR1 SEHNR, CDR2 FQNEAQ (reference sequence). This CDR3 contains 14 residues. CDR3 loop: CASARAGQVHEQYF. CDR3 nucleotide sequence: TGTGCCAGCGCTCGGGCCGGACAGGTGCACGAGCAGTACTTC.